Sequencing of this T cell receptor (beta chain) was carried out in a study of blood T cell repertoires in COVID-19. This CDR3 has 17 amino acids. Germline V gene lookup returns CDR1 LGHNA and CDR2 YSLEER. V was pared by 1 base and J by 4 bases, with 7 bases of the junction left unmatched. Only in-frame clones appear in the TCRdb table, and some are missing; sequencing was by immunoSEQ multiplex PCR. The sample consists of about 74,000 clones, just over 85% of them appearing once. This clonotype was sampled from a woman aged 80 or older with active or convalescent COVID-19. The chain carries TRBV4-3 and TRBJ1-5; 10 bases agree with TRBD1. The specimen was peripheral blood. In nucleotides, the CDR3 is TGCGCCAGCAGCCAAGGACAGTGGACAGGGGGAAATCAGCCCCAGCATTTT. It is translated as CASSQGQWTGGNQPQHF.